These 18 T cell receptor beta chains came from one sample sequenced in a study of vaccination effects on CD4 cells after COVID-19. Measured with immunoSEQ multiplex PCR; TCRdb has only the in-frame clones, and not every one. The table shows approximately 26,000 clones, with over 75% occurring only once. For these TCRs, the target antigens are not known. Expansion with viral peptide pools was applied to antigen-specific CD4+ T cells by the ViraFEST assay prior to sequencing. Culture lasted 10 days before CD4+ T cell isolation. Either the BNT162b2 or mRNA-1273 vaccine was given to participants in two doses. The material was CD4+ T cells from PBMCs cultured with SARS-CoV-2 spike peptides, obtained after COVID-19 vaccination. These receptors all come from a human donor who received a COVID-19 vaccine. Some clones in this sample may be carry-over from other donors' samples.

The chain links TRBV5-1 to TRBJ2-5, with 13 bases lining up with TRBD2. From germline, CDR1 is SGHRS and CDR2 YFSETQ. Trimming removed 5 bases from V and 6 bases from J; junction bases left unmatched: 10. The CDR3 has 16 residues. The CDR3 coding sequence is TGCGCCAGCAGGGCTGGGACTAGCGGGGAGGGGAAGACCCAGTACTTC. Residues: CASRAGTSGEGKTQYF.

As concerns this clone: Other DNA sequences of this sample code for an identical CDR3. The chain's CDR3 is CASSQQGNQETQYF. DNA of the CDR3: TGCGCCAGCAGCCAACAGGGAAACCAAGAGACCCAGTACTTC. The chain is built from TRBV5-1 and TRBJ2-5, with D possibly matching TRBD1 (6 bases). Germline lookup yields CDR1 SGHRS and CDR2 YFSETQ. The CDR3 extends over 14 amino acids. Trimming stripped 4 bases from V and 0 bases from J, with 10 bases between.

The genes are TRBV18 and TRBJ2-3; a possible D gene is TRBD2 (6 bases). The CDR3 contains 16 residues. V shed 0 bases and J shed 2 bases, with 12 bases lying between them. Germline loops: CDR1 KGHSH, CDR2 LQKENI. The CDR3 protein is CASSPPGRGNTDTQYF. The DNA of the CDR3 is TGTGCCAGCTCACCACCGGGGCGGGGAAACACAGATACGCAGTATTTT.

CDR3 DNA: TGCAGTGCTAGTTTCCGGGGGATTGAAGCTTTCTTT. Translated: CSASFRGIEAFF. The chain has TRBV20-1 and TRBJ1-1; D is perhaps TRBD1 (5 bases). There are 12 residues in the CDR3. Trimming removed 3 bases at V and 7 bases at J, with 12 bases between. CDR1 is DFQATT and CDR2 is SNEGSKA in the germline V gene (reference sequence).

This clone was detected a few times. The chain couples TRBV21-1 to TRBJ2-7; the table's D call of TRBD1 was not tested on the DNA. TRBV21-1 is recorded as a pseudogene. This CDR3 comprises 15 residues. This CDR3 is CATRKIKTDSYEQYV. In nucleotides, the CDR3 is TGTGCCACCCGTAAAATAAAGACAGACTCCTACGAGCAGTACGTC.

The sample holds one count of this clone. The rearrangement uses TRBV12-3 or TRBV12-4 and TRBJ2-7; 11 bases fit TRBD2. The J segment lost 7 bases and the V segment lost 5 bases, leaving 4 bases of the junction unmatched. CDR3 length equals 13 residues. The CDR3, as DNA: TGTGCCAGCAGTAATGGACTAGCGGGTGAGCAGTACGTC. The encoded protein is CASSNGLAGEQYV.

The chain employs TRBV29-1 and TRBJ2-2, with 10 nucleotides matching TRBD1. The germline V gene has CDR1 SQVTM and CDR2 ANQGSEA. J was trimmed by 5 bases and V by 7 bases; bases with no gene match: 4. CDR3 length: 13 residues. This CDR3 is CSAGTGDTGELFF. As DNA, the CDR3 is TGCAGCGCCGGGACAGGGGATACCGGGGAGCTGTTTTTT.

V is TRBV5-8 and J is TRBJ1-1; TRBD1 aligns across 7 bases. The V and J ends lost 4 bases and 4 bases, in that order; junction bases with no gene match: 4. The CDR3 consists of 13 residues. CDR1 is SGHTS, CDR2 YDEGEE, per germline. CDR3 in amino acids: CASSVDRVTEAFF. CDR3 in DNA: TGTGCCAGCAGCGTTGACAGGGTCACTGAAGCTTTCTTT.

This sequence joins TRBV28 and TRBJ1-2, with D uncertain. Trimming pared 6 bases from V and 10 bases from J, leaving 12 bases between. Per germline, CDR1 MDHEN and CDR2 SYDVKM. The CDR3 length is 11 residues. The CDR3 DNA reads TGTGCCAGCAGGCTAGGGCAATACTACACCTTC. Translation gives CASRLGQYYTF.

The chain couples TRBV24-1 to TRBJ2-1, with no clear D. Germline CDR1 and CDR2: KGHDR and SFDVKD. V was clipped by 0 bases and J by 9 bases, with 8 bases between them. This CDR3 contains 13 residues. For the CDR3, the DNA is TGTGCCACCAGTGATTTGCCTTCGGGTGAGCAGTTCTTC. This sequence encodes CATSDLPSGEQFF.

V gene TRBV6-5 combines with J gene TRBJ1-1; D is uncertain. V was pared by 8 bases and J by 0 bases, with 4 bases between. This CDR3 region has 11 residues. The germline V gene has CDR1 MNHEY and CDR2 SVGAGI. The CDR3 sequence is CASLVNTEAFF. For the CDR3, the DNA is TGTGCCAGCCTTGTGAACACTGAAGCTTTCTTT.

This chain joins TRBV7-3 and TRBJ2-3; D not certain. This CDR3 is built from 16 residues. The V gene's germline CDR1 is SGHTA and CDR2 FQGTGA. V dropped 5 bases and J dropped 2 bases, with 17 bases sitting between them. This CDR3 is CASSPDSPGPTDTQYF. The CDR3 nucleotides are TGTGCCAGCAGCCCTGACTCCCCCGGGCCCACAGATACGCAGTATTTT.

The rearrangement links TRBV5-6 to TRBJ1-2, with 8 nucleotides matching TRBD1. V lost 4 bases to trimming and J lost 5 bases; unmatched junction nucleotides: 13. This CDR3 comprises 16 residues. Germline V gene sequence: CDR1 SGHDT, CDR2 YYEEEE. The CDR3 here is CASSPLNQGARYGYTF. CDR3 nucleotide sequence: TGTGCCAGCAGCCCATTGAACCAGGGGGCAAGGTATGGCTACACCTTC.

This clone has more than one count but fewer than ten. The rearrangement links TRBV9 to TRBJ2-2; perhaps TRBD2 as D (5 bases). Germline V gene sequence: CDR1 SGDLS, CDR2 YYNGEE. Trimming shortened V by 2 bases and J by 6 bases, and 17 bases separated the two germline ends. The CDR3 consists of 16 residues. The chain's CDR3 is CASSVRVSGWAGELFF. CDR3 coding DNA: TGTGCCAGCAGCGTCCGGGTGAGCGGTTGGGCCGGGGAGCTGTTTTTT.

The V call is TRBV7-9, the J call TRBJ2-5; D is unclear. Germline loops: CDR1 SEHNR, CDR2 FQNEAQ (reference sequence). This CDR3 has 13 amino acids. Trimming removed 3 bases at V and 5 bases at J, with 10 bases between. CDR3: CASSLAPVETQYF. The CDR3 region has the DNA TGTGCCAGCAGCTTGGCCCCGGTCGAGACCCAGTACTTC.

The chain recombines TRBV7-9 with TRBJ2-1; a possible D gene is TRBD2 (6 bases). CDR1 is SEHNR and CDR2 is FQNEAQ in the germline V gene (reference sequence). Between the trimmed V and J ends, which lost 1 base and 7 bases, there was a span of 11 bases. This CDR3 has 14 amino acids. This CDR3 reads CASSLERVGNEQFF. The CDR3 DNA reads TGTGCCAGCAGCTTAGAGCGGGTCGGGAATGAGCAGTTCTTC.

This chain joins TRBV21-1 and TRBJ2-7; the D segment call TRBD2 is taken from the table without a DNA check. TRBV21-1 is annotated as a pseudogene. The length of the CDR3 is 16 residues. CDR3 nucleotide sequence: TGTGCCAGCAGCAAGACAACTAGCGGGGTCCTCTACGAGCAGTACGTC. Amino acids: CASSKTTSGVLYEQYV.

This clone has just a few counts. The chain joins TRBV5-4 to TRBJ1-5; D is undetermined. Trimming shortened V by 0 bases and J by 6 bases, and 7 bases separated the two germline ends. The CDR3 runs 13 residues. CDR1 is SGHNT, CDR2 YYREEE, per germline (reference sequence). This CDR3 reads CASSLGIRQPQHF. In DNA form, the CDR3 reads TGTGCCAGCAGCTTGGGTATTCGTCAGCCCCAGCATTTT. The full variable domain, in which reference TRBV5-4 and TRBJ1-5 provide the parts outside the CDR3, is ETGVTQSPTHLIKTRGQQVTLRCSSQSGHNTVSWYQQALGQGPQFIFQYYREEENGRGNFPPRFSGLQFPNYSSELNVNALELDDSALYLCASSLGIRQPQHFGDGTRLSIL.